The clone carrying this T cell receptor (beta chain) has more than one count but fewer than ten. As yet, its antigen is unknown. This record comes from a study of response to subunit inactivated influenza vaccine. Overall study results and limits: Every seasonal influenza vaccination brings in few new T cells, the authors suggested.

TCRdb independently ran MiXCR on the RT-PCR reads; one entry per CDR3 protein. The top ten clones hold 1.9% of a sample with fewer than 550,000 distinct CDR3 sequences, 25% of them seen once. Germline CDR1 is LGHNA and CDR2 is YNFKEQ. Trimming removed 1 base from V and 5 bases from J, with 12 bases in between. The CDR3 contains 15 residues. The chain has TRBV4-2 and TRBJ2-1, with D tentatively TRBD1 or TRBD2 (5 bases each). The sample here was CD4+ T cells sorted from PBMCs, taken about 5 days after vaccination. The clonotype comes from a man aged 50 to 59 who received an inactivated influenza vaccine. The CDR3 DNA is TGTGCCAGCAGCCAAGGTTGGCAGGGACACAATGAGCAGTTCTTC. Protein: CASSQGWQGHNEQFF.